This passage covers 14 T cell receptor beta chains from one sample sequenced in a study of B cell selection in AIRE deficiency (dated by TCRdb to the late 2010s). CD4+CD127+ cells were sorted as the conventional CD4 T cell population. Library construction relied on the immunoSEQ multiplex PCR assay. TCRdb limited this immuneACCESS table to in-frame rearrangements with V and J called. A share of clones is missing; checked studies link under half to unresolved V genes, and the rest is unexplained. The sample table shows about 1,600 clones, and roughly 85% are seen once. Approximately 1.3% of the sample goes to the ten largest clones. Sequencing was carried out using CD4+CD127+ conventional T cells sorted from PBMCs. These receptors were taken from a human donor in good health.

The CDR3 reads CASSYAPGETQYF. As DNA, the CDR3 is TGTGCCAGCAGCTACGCACCCGGCGAGACCCAGTACTTC. The chain has TRBV5-6 and TRBJ2-5; D call uncertain. Trimming pared 3 bases from V and 5 bases from J, leaving 11 bases between. CDR1 and CDR2 (germline): SGHDT, YYEEEE. The CDR3 totals 13 residues.

About this clone itself: The missing conserved phenylalanine or tryptophan at the end of this CDR3 makes a read error likely. The limits of the CDR3 on the DNA are not certain, so only TCRdb's listed CDR3 is given. The genes are TRBV20-1 and TRBJ2-3; the D call of TRBD2 is as the table states it, not checked on the DNA. The CDR3 length is 11 residues, termini included. The V gene's germline CDR1 is DFQATT and CDR2 SNEGSKA (reference sequence). The CDR3 spells CSARDTLAVRV.

The chain employs TRBV7-2 and TRBJ2-2, with 8 positions matching TRBD2. Germline values: CDR1 SGHTA, CDR2 FQGNSA. V shed 2 bases, J shed 5 bases, and the junction held 16 bases outside the gene matches. The CDR3 loop spans 19 amino acids. DNA of the CDR3: TGTGCCAGCAGCTTACCCTCCCGGGGTAGCGGGATGAGAACCGGGGAGCTGTTTTTT. It encodes CASSLPSRGSGMRTGELFF.

This clone showed up just a few times. This chain uses TRBV7-9 with TRBJ1-5; D is possibly TRBD1 (5 bases). The CDR3 is 14 residues long. V dropped 1 base and J dropped 7 bases, with 11 bases sitting between them. Germline V gene lookup returns CDR1 SEHNR and CDR2 FQNEAQ (reference sequence). The CDR3 loop reads CASSLEAGYQPQHF. The CDR3 DNA is TGTGCCAGCAGCTTAGAGGCAGGGTACCAGCCCCAGCATTTT. Using reference TRBV7-9 and TRBJ1-5 for the parts outside the CDR3, the full variable domain is DTGVSQNPRHKITKRGQNVTFRCDPISEHNRLYWYRQTLGQGPEFLTYFQNEAQLEKSRLLSDRFSAERPKGSFSTLEIQRTEQGDSAMYLCASSLEAGYQPQHFGDGTRLSIL.

The sample holds one count of this clone. V is TRBV6-1 and J is TRBJ2-6, with TRBD1 matching 8 bases. The germline CDR1 and CDR2 sequences are MNHNS and SASEGT. The CDR3 totals 17 residues. With V trimmed by 4 bases and J by 0 bases, 5 bases remained unmatched. The CDR3 nucleotides are TGTGCCAGCAGTGTCCGGGACAGGATCTCTGGGGCCAACGTCCTGACTTTC. Its protein product is CASSVRDRISGANVLTF.

The V gene is TRBV2, the J gene TRBJ2-7; maybe TRBD1 (6 bases). With 6 bases removed from V and 7 bases from J, the gap between germline ends came to 16 bases. The CDR3 runs 13 residues. Germline CDR1 reads SNHLY; CDR2 reads FYNNEI. The DNA for the CDR3 is TGTGCCAGCAGCGCCAGGGGTACGGGAGAGCAGTACTTC. Encoded protein: CASSARGTGEQYF.

This clone was seen a few times. This rearrangement joins TRBV19 to TRBJ1-1; 7 nucleotides match TRBD1. Trimming took 7 bases from V and 0 from J; bases not matched to a gene: 11. CDR1 and CDR2 from the germline V gene are LNHDA and SQIVND (reference sequence). CDR3 length: 16 residues. This chain's CDR3 is CASKNLGTAMNTEAFF. Here the CDR3 DNA reads TGTGCCAGTAAAAACCTTGGGACAGCCATGAACACTGAAGCTTTCTTT.

The chain couples TRBV19 to TRBJ2-2; D perhaps matches TRBD2 (6 bases). The CDR3 totals 17 residues. V was clipped by 3 bases and J by 0 bases, with 14 bases between them. Germline CDR1 reads LNHDA; CDR2 reads SQIVND (reference sequence). The CDR3 DNA reads as TGTGCCAGTAGTATCCGAGGTAGCGGCGCGAACACCGGGGAGCTGTTTTTT. This gives the protein CASSIRGSGANTGELFF.

The V call is TRBV6-5, the J call TRBJ1-2; 7 bases map to TRBD1. Germline trimming cut 6 bases from V and 7 bases from J; bases unmatched to any gene: 11. The CDR3 sequence is 14 residues long. Germline lookup yields CDR1 MNHEY and CDR2 SVGAGI. The chain's CDR3 is CASRPDRAWGGYTF. In DNA, the CDR3 is TGTGCCAGCAGGCCCGACAGGGCCTGGGGTGGCTACACCTTC.

This clone was recorded only once. This chain uses TRBV6-6 with TRBJ1-3; D is ambiguous. Germline CDR1 reads MNHNY; CDR2 reads SVGAGI (reference sequence). CDR3 length: 14 residues. V shed 2 bases and J shed 1 base, with 6 bases lying between them. The CDR3 reads CASSYGQSGNTIYF. CDR3 sequence (DNA): TGTGCCAGCAGTTACGGGCAGTCTGGAAACACCATATATTTT.

This clone was seen once. Here the CDR3 reads CASSLASGRSSYEQYF. CDR3 DNA: TGTGCCAGCAGCTTGGCTAGCGGGAGGTCCTCCTACGAGCAGTACTTC. The V and J genes are TRBV7-9 and TRBJ2-7; 11 bases fit TRBD2. The CDR3 has 16 residues. J was trimmed by 0 bases and V by 3 bases; bases with no gene match: 4. The germline gives CDR1 SEHNR, CDR2 FQNEAQ (reference sequence). Using reference TRBV7-9 and TRBJ2-7 for the parts outside the CDR3, the full variable domain is DTGVSQNPRHKITKRGQNVTFRCDPISEHNRLYWYRQTLGQGPEFLTYFQNEAQLEKSRLLSDRFSAERPKGSFSTLEIQRTEQGDSAMYLCASSLASGRSSYEQYFGPGTRLTVT.

The chain is built from TRBV5-1 and TRBJ2-3; TRBD2 might be the D (5 bases). Trimming removed 0 bases at V and 2 bases at J, with 10 bases between. Germline V gene lookup returns CDR1 SGHRS and CDR2 YFSETQ. The CDR3 consists of 15 residues. CDR3 DNA sequence: TGCGCCAGCAGCTTGGTGGCGGGCTCCACAGATACGCAGTATTTT. The encoded protein is CASSLVAGSTDTQYF.

The chain employs TRBV27 and TRBJ2-3, with a tentative D call TRBD2 (5 bases). V lost 8 bases to trimming and J lost 0 bases, with 24 bases between them. Germline assignment: CDR1 MNHEY and CDR2 SMNVEV (reference sequence). The CDR3 is made up of 18 amino acids. The CDR3 loop reads CASGTGIRPSFSTDTQYF. CDR3 sequence (DNA): TGTGCCAGCGGTACCGGGATCAGGCCCTCTTTTAGCACAGATACGCAGTATTTT.

CDR3 protein: CASSPLEVAYGYTF. CDR3 sequence (DNA): TGTGCCAGCTCACCCCTAGAGGTGGCCTATGGCTACACCTTC. The gene calls are TRBV18 and TRBJ1-2; D gene unclear. Trimming stripped 3 bases from V and 4 bases from J, with 12 bases between. CDR3 length: 14 amino acids. CDR1 and CDR2 from the germline V gene are KGHSH and LQKENI.